This T cell receptor (beta chain) was sequenced for a study of blood T cell repertoires in COVID-19. In the study overall: Samples representing acute and convalescent COVID-19 were sourced from the United States, Italy and Spain. PBMCs, B-cell-depleted T cells, or T cells provided the cDNA or gDNA that made up the material.

Trimming removed 5 bases from V and 5 bases from J; junction bases left unmatched: 3. This CDR3 region has 14 residues. Germline V CDR1 and CDR2: SGHTA, FQGTGA. This clone was seen a few times. Repertoires were generated with immunoSEQ multiplex PCR, while TCRdb's copy carries only in-frame clones and drops some. The sample lists around 80,000 clones; around 80% were seen once. The receptor was derived from a woman aged 80 or over with acute or convalescent COVID-19. Sequenced sample: peripheral blood. The chain combines TRBV7-3 with TRBJ1-6, with 7 bases fitting TRBD1. The CDR3 DNA reads as TGTGCCAGCAGCGCGACAGGGAATAATTCACCCCTCCACTTT. Protein product: CASSATGNNSPLHF.